The entry that follows covers one T cell receptor beta chain sequence. The table lists this clonotype with many counts. Its antigen is not yet known. No base-level quality is on record; no much larger clone is a single base apart. This specimen's time point label, per the study, means: newly diagnosed GD, antithyroid drugs for less than 3 months. For both TCR sequencing and RNA sequencing, RNA was extracted from PBMCs in TRIzol. The diagnosis of Graves' disease followed American Thyroid Association guidelines. Patients were recruited from an endocrinology department in Xi'an, China. Each patient gave approximately 10 milliliters of peripheral blood, collected in an EDTA anticoagulant tube. Ficoll Paque Plus density gradient separation was used to isolate PBMCs, and no further T cell sorting was done. An Agilent 2100 Bioanalyzer and agarose gel were used to check RNA quality, while a NanoDrop 2000 measured RNA concentration.

The data are from a study of regulatory T cells in long-lasting Graves disease (dated by TCRdb to the early 2020s). For context, the study as a whole: Patients with newly diagnosed Graves' disease had been on antithyroid drugs for under 3 months. Peripheral blood TCR sequencing and RNA sequencing compared persistent Graves' disease patients with newly diagnosed Graves' disease patients. The study was conducted in China and was registered as a clinical trial. A total of approximately 35 samples underwent TCR sequencing: about 13 from persistent and approximately 20 from newly diagnosed Graves' disease patients. The investigation overall reported the following: Only the TCR beta chain was sequenced and analyzed. A larger number of public clonotypes was shared among persistent patients (more than 2,500) than among newly diagnosed patients (about 990). Because the primary lesion, thyroid tissue, could not be accessed, the study looked at peripheral blood alone. Compared with newly diagnosed patients, patients with persistent Graves' disease had lower TCR Shannon entropy and fewer highly expanded clones, which suggests clonal expansion. The authors acknowledged the small sample size as a limitation that may reduce accuracy.

Libraries were prepared through multiplex PCR. The sample was run on an Illumina HiSeq 4000. TCR beta libraries were built with iRepertoire HTBI primers and Arm-PCR amplification of CDR3 regions. Gel purification was performed on PCR products prior to sequencing. Per the source publication's procedure: Gene usage analysis of CDR3 amino acid clonotypes relied on the roughly 67 TRBV and around 13 TRBJ segments identified across samples. COPE and FqMerger were used to merge the filtered high-quality paired reads into contigs. Contigs were aligned with BLAST to IMGT TRBV, TRBD and TRBJ reference genes, and CDR3 was defined per IMGT. Any clonotype with a frequency above 0.1% was counted as a highly expanded clone. Shannon entropy served as the measure of repertoire diversity, while the Gini coefficient captured V-J evenness. Clonotypes shared by more than one individual were considered public. TCRdb trimmed the raw reads at Q25, called clones with MiXCR and kept productive beta chains. Each CDR3 protein appears once, grouped with its most common genes and DNA. For this entry, the V and J calls and clone size follow TCRdb and not the study's own pipeline. The table for this sample lists around 240,000 distinct CDR3 sequences; more than 15% of them were counted only once. Clones ranked in the top ten supply 11% to 15% of the sample.

The data were also submitted as part of a second study, on T cells in Graves' hyperthyroidism and ophthalmopathy. Per that second paper: Stable Graves' hyperthyroidism was defined as the absence of progression to ophthalmopathy over 18 months of follow-up. Hyperthyroidism patients were newly diagnosed, with disease duration under 2 months, and aged 18 to 65 years. Any patient with an uncontrolled infection, another autoimmune disease, pregnancy or lactation was excluded. Diagnoses relied on clinical symptoms, serum thyroxine and TRAb, thyroid ultrasound and orbital computed tomography. The first round of RT-PCR for the TCR CDR3 was performed with the HTBI primer set and the Qiagen OneStep RT-PCR kit. Most expanded thyroid clonotypes (frequency above 0.001) were also detected in blood, a finding suggesting that blood repertoires may reflect thyroid immune responses. In cross-validation, a model built on a 13 V-J signature told ophthalmopathy apart from stable hyperthyroidism with 87.88% sensitivity and 81% to 82% specificity, and in testing the same model reached 80%/75%. In validation, the model predicted progression to ophthalmopathy a median of about 6.8 months before onset, with roughly 71% sensitivity and about 75% specificity. A discovery cohort of around 100 patients, about 43 with Graves' ophthalmopathy and 57 with stable Graves' hyperthyroidism, was used to find distinguishing TCR V-J signatures. Prospective prediction of ophthalmopathy was tested in an independent validation cohort consisting of fewer than 20 hyperthyroidism patients and some 16 patients who later progressed to ophthalmopathy. The 100 discovery patients were randomly split 7:3 into training and test sets. In addition, the study compared T-cell repertoires in thyroid tissue and in blood from five to seven Graves' hyperthyroidism patients. Following sampling, methimazole starting at 30 mg daily was given to hyperthyroidism patients, and high-dose intravenous methylprednisolone was given to ophthalmopathy patients. Libraries were constructed in a second round of multiplex PCR, after which size selection and purification were performed. The libraries were sequenced on an Illumina HiSeq2000 using paired-end 100 bp reads. SOAPnuke was used to process the raw data, with reads discarded if the reads contained adapters or uncalled bases, had a mean Phred below 15, or lacked an exact constant-primer or identifier match. High-quality paired reads were merged using COPE v1.2.5, and each unique nucleotide sequence was defined as a clonotype. Clonotypes were aligned to IMGT TRBV, TRBD and TRBJ reference segments using MiTCR v1.1. Only V-J combinations with frequency above 0.0001, covering roughly 99% of repertoires, were analysed. The TCS score was defined as F50 (clonal expansion) divided by E x V (chaos), with BLOSUM62-based TCRdist calculated between CDR3 peptides within each V-J. Welch's t-statistics and random forest reduced some 510 V-J features to under 15, which were used in a naive Bayes classifier (R e1071). Sample size was not statistically predetermined, and blinding of investigators to group allocation was not performed. The paper reports TCR Vbeta CDR3 sequencing of 140 or so peripheral blood samples: some 44 ophthalmopathy, about 75 hyperthyroidism and 17 progressor patients.

Sequencing was performed on peripheral blood mononuclear cells (PBMCs), taken at new diagnosis, from a patient treated with antithyroid drugs. This receptor was obtained from a woman under 40 with Graves disease. Donor details come from another sample of the same person, matched by shared clones.

The bases are TGTGCCAGCAGCAAGACAGGGGGCGAGACGAATGAAAAACTGTTTTTT. Translated, it reads CASSKTGGETNEKLFF. Here the chain combines TRBV5-8 and TRBJ1-4, with 10 bases matching TRBD1. Including the terminal cysteine and phenylalanine, the CDR3 comprises 16 residues. The only DNA kept is the CDR3, 48 bases in frame from the first base. Compared with germline, V lacks 4 bases and J lacks 5 bases; bases without a gene match: 8. CDR1 and CDR2 were assigned from the germline V gene as SGHTS and YDEGEE.